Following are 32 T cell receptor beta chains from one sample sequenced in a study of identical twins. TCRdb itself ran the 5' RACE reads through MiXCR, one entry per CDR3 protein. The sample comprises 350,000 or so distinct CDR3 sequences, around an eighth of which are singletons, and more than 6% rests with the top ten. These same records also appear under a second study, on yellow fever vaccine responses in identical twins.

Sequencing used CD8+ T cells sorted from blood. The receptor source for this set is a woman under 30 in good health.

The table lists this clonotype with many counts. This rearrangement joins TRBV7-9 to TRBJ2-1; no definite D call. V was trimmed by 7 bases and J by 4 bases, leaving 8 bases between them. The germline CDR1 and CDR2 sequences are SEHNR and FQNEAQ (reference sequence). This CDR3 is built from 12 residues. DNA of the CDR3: TGTGCCAGCATGGCCCCTTACAATGAGCAGTTCTTC. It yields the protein CASMAPYNEQFF.

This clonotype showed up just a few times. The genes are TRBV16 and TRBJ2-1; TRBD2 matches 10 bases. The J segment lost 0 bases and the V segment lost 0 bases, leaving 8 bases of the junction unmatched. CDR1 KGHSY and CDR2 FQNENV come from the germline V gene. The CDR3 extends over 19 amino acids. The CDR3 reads CASSQSASGGFGSYNEQFF. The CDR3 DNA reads TGTGCCAGCAGCCAATCGGCTAGCGGGGGATTCGGCTCCTACAATGAGCAGTTCTTC.

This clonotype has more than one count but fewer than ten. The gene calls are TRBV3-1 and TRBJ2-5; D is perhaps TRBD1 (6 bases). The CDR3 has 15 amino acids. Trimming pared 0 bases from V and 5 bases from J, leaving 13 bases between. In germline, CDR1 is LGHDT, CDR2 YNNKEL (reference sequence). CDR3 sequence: CASSQEGAEGETQYF. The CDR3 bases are TGTGCCAGCAGCCAAGAGGGGGCCGAGGGGGAGACCCAGTACTTC.

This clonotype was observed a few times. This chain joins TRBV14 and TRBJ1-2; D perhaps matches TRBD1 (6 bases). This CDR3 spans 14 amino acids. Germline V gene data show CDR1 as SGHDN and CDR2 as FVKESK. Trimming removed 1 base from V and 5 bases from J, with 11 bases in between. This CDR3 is CASSQGQGYYGYTF. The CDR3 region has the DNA TGTGCCAGCAGCCAAGGGCAGGGGTATTATGGCTACACCTTC. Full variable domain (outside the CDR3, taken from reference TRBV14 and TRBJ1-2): EAGVTQFPSHSVIEKGQTVTLRCDPISGHDNLYWYRRVMGKEIKFLLHFVKESKQDESGMPNNRFLAERTGGTYSTLKVQPAELEDSGVYFCASSQGQGYYGYTFGSGTRLTVV.

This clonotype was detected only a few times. The DNA of the CDR3 is TGTGCCTGCAAACCGGGCGGCAGGGCGCCCTACGAGCAGTACTTC. Encoded protein: CACKPGGRAPYEQYF. The rearrangement joins TRBV7-3 to TRBJ2-7; a possible D gene is TRBD1 (5 bases). Germline CDR1 and CDR2: SGHTA and FQGTGA. The length of the CDR3 is 15 residues. Trimming removed 11 bases from V and 2 bases from J, with 22 bases in between.

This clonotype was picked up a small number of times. In DNA, the CDR3 is TGTGCCAGCAGCTTCGGAGGGATCAATGAGCAGTTCTTC. This translates into CASSFGGINEQFF. The chain links TRBV7-9 to TRBJ2-1; D is perhaps TRBD2 (6 bases). In germline, CDR1 is SEHNR, CDR2 FQNEAQ (reference sequence). The germline V and J ends were trimmed by 3 bases and 6 bases, with 9 bases remaining between them. This CDR3 is 13 amino acids long.

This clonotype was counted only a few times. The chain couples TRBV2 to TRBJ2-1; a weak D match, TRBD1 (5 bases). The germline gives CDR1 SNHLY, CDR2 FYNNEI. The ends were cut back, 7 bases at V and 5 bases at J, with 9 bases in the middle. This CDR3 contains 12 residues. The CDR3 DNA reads TGTGCCAGCACGGACACCGACAATGAGCAGTTCTTC. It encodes CASTDTDNEQFF.

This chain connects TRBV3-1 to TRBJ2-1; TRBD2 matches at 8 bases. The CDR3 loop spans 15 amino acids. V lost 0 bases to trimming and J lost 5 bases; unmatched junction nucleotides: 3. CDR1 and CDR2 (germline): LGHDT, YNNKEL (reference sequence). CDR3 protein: CASSQELAANNEQFF. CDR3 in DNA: TGTGCCAGCAGCCAAGAACTAGCGGCCAACAATGAGCAGTTCTTC.

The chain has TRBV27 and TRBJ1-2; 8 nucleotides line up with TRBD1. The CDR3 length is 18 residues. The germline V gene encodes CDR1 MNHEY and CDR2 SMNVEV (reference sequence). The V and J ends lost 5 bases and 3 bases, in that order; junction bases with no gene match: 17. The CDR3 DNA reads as TGTGCCAGCAGTCTCGATTACCCTGGACAGGGATTGTACTATGGCTACACCTTC. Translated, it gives CASSLDYPGQGLYYGYTF.

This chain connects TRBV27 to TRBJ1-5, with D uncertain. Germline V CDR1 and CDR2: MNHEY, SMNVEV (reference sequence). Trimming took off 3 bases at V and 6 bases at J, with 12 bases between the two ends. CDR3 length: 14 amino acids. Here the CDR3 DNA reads TGTGCCAGCAGTTTTCACGGGCAGACTCAGCCCCAGCATTTT. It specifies CASSFHGQTQPQHF.

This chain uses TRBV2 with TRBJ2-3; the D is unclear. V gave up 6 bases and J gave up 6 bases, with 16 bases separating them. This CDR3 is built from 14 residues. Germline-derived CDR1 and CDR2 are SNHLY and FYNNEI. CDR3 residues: CASRTRRASDTQYF. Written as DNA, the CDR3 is TGTGCCAGCAGAACTCGACGGGCCTCGGATACGCAGTATTTT.

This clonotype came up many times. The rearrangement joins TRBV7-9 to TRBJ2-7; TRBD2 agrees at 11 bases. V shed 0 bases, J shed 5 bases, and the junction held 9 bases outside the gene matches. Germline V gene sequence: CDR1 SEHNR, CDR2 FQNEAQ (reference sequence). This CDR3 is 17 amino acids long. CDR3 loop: CASSLAPLAGGMDEQYF. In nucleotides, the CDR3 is TGTGCCAGCAGCTTAGCGCCTTTAGCGGGAGGGATGGACGAGCAGTACTTC. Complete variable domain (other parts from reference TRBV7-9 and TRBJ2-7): DTGVSQNPRHKITKRGQNVTFRCDPISEHNRLYWYRQTLGQGPEFLTYFQNEAQLEKSRLLSDRFSAERPKGSFSTLEIQRTEQGDSAMYLCASSLAPLAGGMDEQYFGPGTRLTVT.

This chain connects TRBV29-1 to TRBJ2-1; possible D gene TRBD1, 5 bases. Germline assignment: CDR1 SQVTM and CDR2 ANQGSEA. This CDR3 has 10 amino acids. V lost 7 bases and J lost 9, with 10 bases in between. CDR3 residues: CSGGGAEQFF. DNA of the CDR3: TGCAGCGGGGGCGGCGCTGAGCAGTTCTTC.

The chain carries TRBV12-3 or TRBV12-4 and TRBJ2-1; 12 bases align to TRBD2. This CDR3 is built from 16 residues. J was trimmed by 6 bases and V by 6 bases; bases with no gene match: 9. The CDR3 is CASSRRTSGTFNEQFF. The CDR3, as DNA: TGTGCCAGCAGCCGCAGGACTAGCGGGACATTCAATGAGCAGTTCTTC.

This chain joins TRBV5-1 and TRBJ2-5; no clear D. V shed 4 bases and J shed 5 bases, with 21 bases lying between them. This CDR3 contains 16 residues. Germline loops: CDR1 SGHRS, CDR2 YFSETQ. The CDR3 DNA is TGCGCCAGCAGCCCGGTCACGGCGGTTCTTTCGGAGACCCAGTACTTC. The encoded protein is CASSPVTAVLSETQYF.

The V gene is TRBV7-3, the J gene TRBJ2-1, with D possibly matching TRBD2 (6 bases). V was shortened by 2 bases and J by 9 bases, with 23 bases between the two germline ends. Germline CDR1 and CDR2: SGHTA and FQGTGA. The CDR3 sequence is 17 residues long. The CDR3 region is CASSLPGLTPDRGEQFF. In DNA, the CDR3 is TGTGCCAGCAGCTTACCAGGACTAACCCCCGACCGGGGTGAGCAGTTCTTC.

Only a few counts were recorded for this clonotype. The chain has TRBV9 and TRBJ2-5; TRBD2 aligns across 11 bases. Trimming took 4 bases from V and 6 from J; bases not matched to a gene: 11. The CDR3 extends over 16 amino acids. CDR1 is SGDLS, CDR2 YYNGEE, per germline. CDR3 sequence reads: CASSPTHGTSGQTQYF. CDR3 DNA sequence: TGTGCCAGCAGCCCAACTCATGGGACTAGCGGACAGACCCAGTACTTC.

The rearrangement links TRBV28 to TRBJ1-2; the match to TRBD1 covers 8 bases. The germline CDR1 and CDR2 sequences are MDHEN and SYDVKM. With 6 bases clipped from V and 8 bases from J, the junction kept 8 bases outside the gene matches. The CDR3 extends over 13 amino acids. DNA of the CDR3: TGTGCCAGCAGATGGCAGGGGGCCTGGGGCTACACCTTC. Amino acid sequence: CASRWQGAWGYTF.

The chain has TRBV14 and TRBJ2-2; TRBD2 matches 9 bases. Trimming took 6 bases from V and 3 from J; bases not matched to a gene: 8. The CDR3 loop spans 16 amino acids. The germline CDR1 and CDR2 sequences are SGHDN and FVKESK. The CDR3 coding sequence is TGTGCCAGCAGAATAGCGGGAGACCCATACACCGGGGAGCTGTTTTTT. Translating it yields CASRIAGDPYTGELFF.

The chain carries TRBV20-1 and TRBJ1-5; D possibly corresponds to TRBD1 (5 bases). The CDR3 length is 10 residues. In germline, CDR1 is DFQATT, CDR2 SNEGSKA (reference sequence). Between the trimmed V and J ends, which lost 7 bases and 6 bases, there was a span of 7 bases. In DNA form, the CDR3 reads TGCAGTGTTCAGGGTCAGCCCCAGCATTTT. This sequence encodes CSVQGQPQHF.

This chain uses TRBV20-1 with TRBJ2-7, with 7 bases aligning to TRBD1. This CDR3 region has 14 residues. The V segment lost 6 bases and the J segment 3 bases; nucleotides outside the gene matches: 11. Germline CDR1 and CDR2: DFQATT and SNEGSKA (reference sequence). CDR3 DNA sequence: TGCAGTGCCACTTCCGGGACAGCCGACTACGAGCAGTACGTC. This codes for CSATSGTADYEQYV.

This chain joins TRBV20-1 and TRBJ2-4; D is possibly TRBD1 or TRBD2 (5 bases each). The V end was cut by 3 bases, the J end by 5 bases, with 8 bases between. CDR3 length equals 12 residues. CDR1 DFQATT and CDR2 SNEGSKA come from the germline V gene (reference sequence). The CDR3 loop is CSARGVENIQYF. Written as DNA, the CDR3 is TGCAGTGCTAGGGGGGTGGAAAACATTCAGTACTTC.

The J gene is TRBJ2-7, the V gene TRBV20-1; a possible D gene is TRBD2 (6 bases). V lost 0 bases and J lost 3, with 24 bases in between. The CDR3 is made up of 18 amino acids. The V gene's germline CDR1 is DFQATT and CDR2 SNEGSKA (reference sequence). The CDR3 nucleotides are TGCAGTGCTAGAGAGCTAAGATCCGGGACTGGATGGATCTACGAGCAGTACGTC. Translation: CSARELRSGTGWIYEQYV.

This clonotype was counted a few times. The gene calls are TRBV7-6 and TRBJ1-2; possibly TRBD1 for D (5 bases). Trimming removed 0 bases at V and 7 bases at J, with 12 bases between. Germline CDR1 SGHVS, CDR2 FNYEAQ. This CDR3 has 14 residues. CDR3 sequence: CASSLAVGGSGYTF. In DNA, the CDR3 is TGTGCCAGCAGCTTAGCCGTCGGGGGAAGTGGCTACACCTTC.

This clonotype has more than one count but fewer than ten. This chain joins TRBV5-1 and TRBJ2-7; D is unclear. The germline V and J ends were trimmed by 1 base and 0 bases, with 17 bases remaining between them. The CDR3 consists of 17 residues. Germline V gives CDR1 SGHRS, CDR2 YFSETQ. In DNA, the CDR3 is TGCGCCAGCAGCTTGCCTAATCGGACCTACCACTCCTACGAGCAGTACTTC. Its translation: CASSLPNRTYHSYEQYF.

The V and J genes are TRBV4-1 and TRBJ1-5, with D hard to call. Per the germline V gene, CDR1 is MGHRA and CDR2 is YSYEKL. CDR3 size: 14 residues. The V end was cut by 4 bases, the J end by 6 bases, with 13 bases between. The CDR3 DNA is TGCGCCAGCAGCCGTGTCTTTTCCCCTCAGCCCCAGCATTTT. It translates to CASSRVFSPQPQHF.

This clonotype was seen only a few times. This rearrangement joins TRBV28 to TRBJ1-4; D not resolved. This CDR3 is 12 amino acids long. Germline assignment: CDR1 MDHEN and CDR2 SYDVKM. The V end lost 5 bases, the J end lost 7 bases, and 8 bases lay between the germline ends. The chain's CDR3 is CASSPAAEKLFF. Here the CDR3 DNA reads TGTGCCAGCAGTCCGGCGGCTGAAAAACTGTTTTTT.

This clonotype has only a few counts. As DNA, the CDR3 is TGTGCCATCAGTGATTCATCTTCGGGACGTAACCATTACGAGCAGTACTTC. It yields the protein CAISDSSSGRNHYEQYF. The chain is built from TRBV10-3 and TRBJ2-7; D might be TRBD1 or TRBD2, each matching 5 bases. The germline V gene encodes CDR1 ENHRY and CDR2 SYGVKD. There are 17 residues in the CDR3. V lost 3 bases and J 4 bases, leaving 22 bases between the germline ends.

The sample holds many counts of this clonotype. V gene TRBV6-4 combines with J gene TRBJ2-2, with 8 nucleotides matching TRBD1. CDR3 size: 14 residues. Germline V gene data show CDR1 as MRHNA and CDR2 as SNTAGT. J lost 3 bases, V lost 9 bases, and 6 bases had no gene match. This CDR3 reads CASRQGSDTGELFF. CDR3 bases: TGTGCCAGTCGACAGGGGTCGGACACCGGGGAGCTGTTTTTT.

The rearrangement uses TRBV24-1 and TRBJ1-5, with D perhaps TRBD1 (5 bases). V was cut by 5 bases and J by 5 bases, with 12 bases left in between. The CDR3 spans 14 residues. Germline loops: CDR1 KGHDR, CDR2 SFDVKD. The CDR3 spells CATSARGQDQPQHF. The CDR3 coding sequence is TGTGCCACCAGTGCCCGGGGCCAAGATCAGCCCCAGCATTTT.

CDR3 protein: CASSLWTSGTGELFF. CDR3 coding DNA: TGTGCCAGCAGTTTATGGACCTCGGGCACCGGGGAGCTGTTTTTT. The rearrangement joins TRBV28 to TRBJ2-2; D call uncertain. The length of the CDR3 is 15 residues. Trimming removed 0 bases at V and 4 bases at J, with 9 bases between. In germline, CDR1 is MDHEN, CDR2 SYDVKM.

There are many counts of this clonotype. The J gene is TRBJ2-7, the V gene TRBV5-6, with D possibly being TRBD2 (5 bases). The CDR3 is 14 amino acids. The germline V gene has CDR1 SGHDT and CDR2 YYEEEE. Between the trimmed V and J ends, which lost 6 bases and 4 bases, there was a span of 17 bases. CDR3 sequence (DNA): TGTGCCAGCACCCTCGGGAAGGGTTGGTACGAGCAGTACGTC. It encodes CASTLGKGWYEQYV.